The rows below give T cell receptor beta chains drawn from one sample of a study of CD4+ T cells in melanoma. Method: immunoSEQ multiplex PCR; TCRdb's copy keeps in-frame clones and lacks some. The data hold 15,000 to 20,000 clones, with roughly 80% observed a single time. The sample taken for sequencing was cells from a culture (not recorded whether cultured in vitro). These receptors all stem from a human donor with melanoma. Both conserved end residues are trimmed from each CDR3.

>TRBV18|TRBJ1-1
ASSPLQGSPNTEAF
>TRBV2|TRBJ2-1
ASSERRYNEQF
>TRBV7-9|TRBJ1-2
ASRKSVRGDYGYT
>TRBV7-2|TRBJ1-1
ASSSIGLGITEAF
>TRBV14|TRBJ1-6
ASRGRLAYNSPLH
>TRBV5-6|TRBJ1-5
ASSRGTYSNQPQH
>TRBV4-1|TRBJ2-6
ASSRTRRGAGSGANVLT
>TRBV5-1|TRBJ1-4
ASSGGGTANEKLF
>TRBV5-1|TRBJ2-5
ASSFVVGQSQETQY
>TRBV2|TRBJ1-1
ASSARQGATEAF
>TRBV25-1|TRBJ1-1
ASSELWGNTEAF
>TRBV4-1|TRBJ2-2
ASSPTYFRRASTGELF
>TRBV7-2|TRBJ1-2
ASSLARAGNGYT
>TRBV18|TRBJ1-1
ASSPPNTGGEAF
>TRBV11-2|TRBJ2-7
ASSLGTTGDEQY
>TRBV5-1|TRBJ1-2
ASSLTDSYGYT
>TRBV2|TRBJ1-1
ASSPQDLNTEAF
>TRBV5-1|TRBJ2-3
ASSGQGGTDTQY
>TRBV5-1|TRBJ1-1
ASSLGGVRNTEAF
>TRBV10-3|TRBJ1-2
AIHTDRTYGYT
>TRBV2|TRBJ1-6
ASTLRRNSPLH
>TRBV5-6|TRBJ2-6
ASSLRARPKGAGANVLT
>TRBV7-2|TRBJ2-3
ASSLARDRITDTQY
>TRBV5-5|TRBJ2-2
ASRTGTPRTGELF
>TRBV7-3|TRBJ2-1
ASSFHRRDYSPHEQF
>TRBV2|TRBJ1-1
ASHPDRDTEAF
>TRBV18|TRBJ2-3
ASSREDGGTDTQY
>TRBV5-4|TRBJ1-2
ASSPAARMDGYT
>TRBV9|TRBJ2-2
ASSVGLGELF
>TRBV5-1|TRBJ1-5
ASSFLGMPNQPQH
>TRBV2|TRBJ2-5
ASSESVRRIQETQY
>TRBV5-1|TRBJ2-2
ASSLTSGATGELF
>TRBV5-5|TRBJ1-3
ASSLAFVGGSGNTIY
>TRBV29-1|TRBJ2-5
SGQRETQY
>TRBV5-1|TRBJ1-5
ASSLEGQPQH
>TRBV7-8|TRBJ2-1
ASSFGELGLGNEQF
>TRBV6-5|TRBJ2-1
ASSYSTGEKQF
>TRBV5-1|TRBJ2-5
ASSPQGLETQY